These T cell receptor beta chains were read from a single sample in a study of cytomegalovirus exposure and HLA in healthy donors. Clones were sequenced by immunoSEQ multiplex PCR, and TCRdb holds only the in-frame ones, with some missing. The sample comprises 150,000 to 200,000 clones, 80% to 90% of which are singletons, and more than 2% rests with the top ten. The source material was PBMCs. All receptors derive from a woman aged 18-29 years in good health and CMV-seronegative. Each CDR3 is given with its conserved first and last residue. A D gene is named only where the DNA matches it firmly. Clone size is shown for a subset of rows, as once, few, many or a class of expanded clone.

J gene: TRBJ2-7
V gene: TRBV4-3
clone size: .
CDR3 length: 15
D gene: TRBD2
CDR3 protein: CASSQVASGAYEQYF

J gene: TRBJ1-3
V gene: TRBV18
clone size: few
CDR3 length: 14
D gene: TRBD1
CDR3 protein: CASSHGTDGNTIYF

J gene: TRBJ2-3
V gene: TRBV29-1
clone size: .
CDR3 length: 17
D gene: TRBD2
CDR3 protein: CSVAGTSGITSTDTQYF

J gene: TRBJ2-7
V gene: TRBV18
clone size: .
CDR3 length: 14
D gene: .
CDR3 protein: CASSPLGGSYEQYF

J gene: TRBJ2-2
V gene: TRBV19
clone size: .
CDR3 length: 16
D gene: .
CDR3 protein: CASSPSRGLATGELFF

J gene: TRBJ1-3
V gene: TRBV10-3
clone size: .
CDR3 length: 15
D gene: .
CDR3 protein: CAIRGQPFSGNTIYF

J gene: TRBJ1-1
V gene: TRBV9
clone size: .
CDR3 length: 14
D gene: .
CDR3 protein: CASSVARGGTEAFF

J gene: TRBJ2-1
V gene: TRBV9
clone size: .
CDR3 length: 15
D gene: TRBD2
CDR3 protein: CASSASGGIYNEQFF

J gene: TRBJ1-5
V gene: TRBV9
clone size: .
CDR3 length: 15
D gene: TRBD1
CDR3 protein: CASSVGQGSNQPQHF

J gene: TRBJ2-6
V gene: TRBV29-1
clone size: .
CDR3 length: 16
D gene: TRBD1
CDR3 protein: CSVAVLRGPGANVLTF

J gene: TRBJ2-1
V gene: TRBV12-5
clone size: .
CDR3 length: 12
D gene: .
CDR3 protein: CASLQGHNEQFF

J gene: TRBJ1-1
V gene: TRBV5-4
clone size: .
CDR3 length: 13
D gene: TRBD1
CDR3 protein: CASSLQGANEAFF

J gene: TRBJ1-1
V gene: TRBV30
clone size: .
CDR3 length: 14
D gene: .
CDR3 protein: CAWSVTGLDTEAFF

J gene: TRBJ1-2
V gene: TRBV5-6
clone size: .
CDR3 length: 14
D gene: TRBD1
CDR3 protein: CASSLGDRVGGYTF

J gene: TRBJ1-5
V gene: TRBV19
clone size: once
CDR3 length: 16
D gene: .
CDR3 protein: CASSSPGSHSNQPQHF

J gene: TRBJ1-5
V gene: TRBV27
clone size: .
CDR3 length: 14
D gene: .
CDR3 protein: CASSLRGSRQPQHF

J gene: TRBJ2-3
V gene: TRBV28
clone size: .
CDR3 length: 12
D gene: .
CDR3 protein: CASKENTDTQYF

J gene: TRBJ1-2
V gene: TRBV29-1
clone size: .
CDR3 length: 15
D gene: .
CDR3 protein: CSVAPLLGENYGYTF

J gene: TRBJ1-4
V gene: TRBV2
clone size: .
CDR3 length: 13
D gene: .
CDR3 protein: CASREATNEKLFF

J gene: TRBJ1-5
V gene: TRBV6-5
clone size: once
CDR3 length: 13
D gene: .
CDR3 protein: CASSHRGDQPQHF

J gene: TRBJ1-1
V gene: TRBV27
clone size: .
CDR3 length: 14
D gene: TRBD1
CDR3 protein: CASSLFPGTGEAFF

J gene: TRBJ2-2
V gene: TRBV7-2
clone size: .
CDR3 length: 15
D gene: TRBD2
CDR3 protein: CASSPRLAVTGELFF

J gene: TRBJ1-3
V gene: TRBV27
clone size: .
CDR3 length: 14
D gene: .
CDR3 protein: CASSSGVGGNTIYF

J gene: TRBJ2-7
V gene: TRBV4-1
clone size: .
CDR3 length: 15
D gene: .
CDR3 protein: CASSQDQAPTYEQYF

J gene: TRBJ2-1
V gene: TRBV9
clone size: .
CDR3 length: 15
D gene: TRBD2
CDR3 protein: CASSVGTSGTNEQFF

J gene: TRBJ1-1
V gene: TRBV7-9
clone size: .
CDR3 length: 13
D gene: TRBD1
CDR3 protein: CASSFSWTGGAFF

J gene: TRBJ1-2
V gene: TRBV2
clone size: .
CDR3 length: 13
D gene: .
CDR3 protein: CASRLRGSNGYTF

J gene: TRBJ2-7
V gene: TRBV7-2
clone size: few
CDR3 length: 15
D gene: .
CDR3 protein: CASSLGRSISYEQYF

J gene: TRBJ1-5
V gene: TRBV6-1
clone size: .
CDR3 length: 17
D gene: .
CDR3 protein: CASSEAVEGSGGKPQHF

J gene: TRBJ2-5
V gene: TRBV5-1
clone size: .
CDR3 length: 14
D gene: .
CDR3 protein: CASSLVITRRDQYF

J gene: TRBJ1-2
V gene: TRBV21-1
clone size: .
CDR3 length: 15
D gene: .
CDR3 protein: CASSKGDNGTGGYTF

J gene: TRBJ2-7
V gene: TRBV14
clone size: .
CDR3 length: 19
D gene: TRBD1
CDR3 protein: CASSQAATGVPCRCYEQYF

J gene: TRBJ1-6
V gene: TRBV6-5
clone size: .
CDR3 length: 16
D gene: .
CDR3 protein: CASSSDRNYYNSPLHF

J gene: TRBJ1-1
V gene: TRBV27
clone size: .
CDR3 length: 13
D gene: .
CDR3 protein: CASSPGINTEAFF

J gene: TRBJ1-3
V gene: TRBV15
clone size: few
CDR3 length: 14
D gene: .
CDR3 protein: CATSSGRAGNTIYF

J gene: TRBJ2-7
V gene: TRBV13
clone size: .
CDR3 length: 14
D gene: TRBD1
CDR3 protein: CASSPRQGPYEQYF

J gene: TRBJ2-1
V gene: TRBV27
clone size: .
CDR3 length: 14
D gene: .
CDR3 protein: CASSLTSSYNEQFF

J gene: TRBJ1-2
V gene: TRBV27
clone size: .
CDR3 length: 15
D gene: .
CDR3 protein: CASISLRGYADGYTF

J gene: TRBJ2-7
V gene: TRBV2
clone size: .
CDR3 length: 18
D gene: TRBD1
CDR3 protein: CASTPPRGRSSSNYEQYF

J gene: TRBJ2-2
V gene: TRBV10-3
clone size: .
CDR3 length: 17
D gene: TRBD1
CDR3 protein: CAISTHPGTGNTGELFF

J gene: TRBJ2-7
V gene: TRBV13
clone size: .
CDR3 length: 20
D gene: TRBD2
CDR3 protein: CASKTSLGVPGLAGFYEQYF

J gene: TRBJ1-1
V gene: TRBV7-9
clone size: .
CDR3 length: 12
D gene: .
CDR3 protein: CASSLSPAGAFF

J gene: TRBJ1-2
V gene: TRBV29-1
clone size: .
CDR3 length: 17
D gene: .
CDR3 protein: CSVELAGETGSLYGYTF

J gene: TRBJ2-5
V gene: TRBV9
clone size: .
CDR3 length: 15
D gene: .
CDR3 protein: CASSVQGGTQETQYF

J gene: TRBJ2-7
V gene: TRBV4-1
clone size: .
CDR3 length: 13
D gene: .
CDR3 protein: CASSPSAGYEQYF

J gene: TRBJ2-7
V gene: TRBV11-3
clone size: .
CDR3 length: 14
D gene: TRBD1
CDR3 protein: CASSTGQGKYEQYF

J gene: TRBJ2-7
V gene: TRBV30
clone size: .
CDR3 length: 15
D gene: TRBD1
CDR3 protein: CAWSAGQGYSYEQYF

J gene: TRBJ1-1
V gene: TRBV27
clone size: .
CDR3 length: 15
D gene: .
CDR3 protein: CASSRRGAAYTEAFF

J gene: TRBJ1-1
V gene: TRBV7-9
clone size: few
CDR3 length: 15
D gene: TRBD1
CDR3 protein: CASRDPGTGNTEAFF

J gene: TRBJ2-1
V gene: TRBV29-1
clone size: .
CDR3 length: 18
D gene: TRBD2
CDR3 protein: CSVEDPGTSGRAHNEQFF

J gene: TRBJ2-5
V gene: TRBV7-9
clone size: .
CDR3 length: 16
D gene: TRBD1
CDR3 protein: CASSPRGQTGRETQYF

J gene: TRBJ1-4
V gene: TRBV7-9
clone size: .
CDR3 length: 16
D gene: TRBD1
CDR3 protein: CASSFLPDRGDEKLFF

J gene: TRBJ1-1
V gene: TRBV9
clone size: once
CDR3 length: 15
D gene: .
CDR3 protein: CASSASSIGLTEAFF

J gene: TRBJ2-5
V gene: TRBV12-5
clone size: few
CDR3 length: 12
D gene: .
CDR3 protein: CASGLVLETQYF

J gene: TRBJ2-7
V gene: TRBV7-9
clone size: .
CDR3 length: 13
D gene: .
CDR3 protein: CASRIALDDEQYF